This T cell receptor (beta chain) appears in the sequencing data of a study of cytomegalovirus exposure and HLA in healthy donors. V was clipped by 6 bases and J by 4 bases, with 19 bases between them. Germline CDR1 is MNHEY and CDR2 is SVGAGI. The CDR3 length is 15 residues. This clone was found once. The antigen is undetermined. Study findings and constraints: Other equally common chains were less clonally expanded than HLA-associated TCR beta chains, a later analysis showed.

The PCR employed 60 Vbeta primers together with 13 Jbeta primers. Sequencing was performed with immunoSEQ multiplex PCR; in TCRdb, only in-frame clones are kept and a portion is missing. The sample lists 78,000 or so clones, approximately 60% occurring once. The sequencing sample was made of PBMCs. The chain couples TRBV6-5 to TRBJ2-7; D gene uncertain. The sequence derives from a male donor in good health and CMV-seropositive. CDR3 residues: CASSPESLLLYEQYF. The CDR3 DNA follows: TGTGCCAGCAGCCCTGAAAGCCTATTACTTTACGAGCAGTACTTC.